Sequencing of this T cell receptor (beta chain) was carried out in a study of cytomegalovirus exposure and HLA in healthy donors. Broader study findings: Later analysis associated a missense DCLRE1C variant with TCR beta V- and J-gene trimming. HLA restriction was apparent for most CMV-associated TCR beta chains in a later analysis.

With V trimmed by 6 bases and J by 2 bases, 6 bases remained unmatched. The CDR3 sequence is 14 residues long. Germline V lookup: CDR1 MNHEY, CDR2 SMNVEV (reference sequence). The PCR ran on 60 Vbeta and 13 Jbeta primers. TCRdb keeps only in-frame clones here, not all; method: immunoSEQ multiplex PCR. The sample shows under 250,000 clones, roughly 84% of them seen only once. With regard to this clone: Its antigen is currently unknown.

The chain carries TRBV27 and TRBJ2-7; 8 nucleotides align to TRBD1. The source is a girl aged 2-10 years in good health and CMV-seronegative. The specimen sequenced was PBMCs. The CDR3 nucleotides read TGTGCCAGCAGGTATGGGACAGGCCCCTACGAGCAGTACTTC. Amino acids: CASRYGTGPYEQYF.